Presented here are 6 T cell receptor beta chains from one specimen sequenced in a study of identical twins' blood T cells. A single record per CDR3 protein comes from TCRdb applying MiXCR to the 5' RACE reads. The data show hundreds of thousands of distinct CDR3 sequences, approximately 30% seen once. The specimen was PBMCs. Receptors were obtained from a woman aged 18 to 55 in good health.

This sequence joins TRBV4-3 and TRBJ1-1; TRBD1 matches at 7 bases. Germline V gives CDR1 LGHNA, CDR2 YSLEER. Losses at the gene ends were 0 bases for V and 2 bases for J; bases not matched to a gene: 6. The CDR3 runs to 16 residues. The CDR3 loop is CASSQDSRTGNTEAFF. CDR3 in DNA: TGCGCCAGCAGCCAAGATAGCCGGACAGGTAACACTGAAGCTTTCTTT.

This clonotype has at least ten counts. The chain employs TRBV11-2 and TRBJ1-6; perhaps TRBD1 as D (6 bases). There are 15 residues in the CDR3. Trimming took 2 bases from V and 7 from J, leaving 12 bases between them. Looked up from germline, CDR1 is SGHAT and CDR2 is FQNNGV. CDR3 bases: TGTGCCAGCAGCTTAAGTCCAGGGACAAATTCACCCCTCCACTTT. This sequence encodes CASSLSPGTNSPLHF.

This clonotype has a handful of counts. The chain employs TRBV12-3 or TRBV12-4 and TRBJ2-1; weak D call: TRBD2 (5 bases). V was shortened by 6 bases and J by 8 bases, with 17 bases between the two germline ends. This CDR3 comprises 14 residues. The CDR3 nucleotides read TGTGCCAGCAGCCGGGGATTGAGGCTCGATGAGCAGTTCTTC. Translating gives CASSRGLRLDEQFF.

Regarding this clonotype: One end of the junction varies from germline; a read error may be responsible. J is TRBJ2-3 and V is TRBV9; unclear D gene. CDR1 is SGDLS, CDR2 YYNGEE, per germline. CDR3 length equals 15 residues. Here the CDR3 DNA reads TGTGCCAGCATCGTAGTGCCAGTAAGCACAGATACGCAGTATTTT. This translates into CASIVVPVSTDTQYF.

The rearrangement links TRBV12-3 or TRBV12-4 to TRBJ1-1, with a weak D call TRBD1 (6 bases). Trimming took 1 base from V and 6 from J, leaving 12 bases between them. The CDR3 covers 14 residues. CDR3 sequence reads: CASSLVGGSAEAFF. In nucleotides, the CDR3 is TGTGCCAGCAGTTTAGTAGGGGGTAGCGCTGAAGCTTTCTTT.

The V gene is TRBV5-1, the J gene TRBJ2-2, with D tentatively TRBD1 (5 bases). The ends were cut back, 4 bases at V and 5 bases at J, with 15 bases in the middle. CDR1 SGHRS and CDR2 YFSETQ come from the germline V gene. CDR3 length: 15 amino acids. Here the CDR3 reads CASSPQGVDTGELFF. The CDR3 coding sequence is TGCGCCAGCAGCCCCCAAGGGGTAGATACCGGGGAGCTGTTTTTT.